This T cell receptor beta chain emerged from a study of blood T cell repertoires in COVID-19 (TCRdb year 2020). Broadly, across the study: The collaborator samples originated in the United States, Italy and Spain and spanned the acute and convalescent phases of COVID-19. HLA class I and class II types, where available, came from metadata supplied by the sample provider rather than from assay-based typing. Subjects who had been exposed to COVID-19, were actively infected with it, or had recovered from it provided the deeply sampled blood TCRbeta repertoires that made up the dataset. The prospective study material was composed of cDNA or gDNA derived from T cells, B-cell-depleted T cells, or PBMCs. Samples came from the ongoing ImmuneRACE study (first 160 participants) plus 1,254 subjects from 6 global collaborators. Nearly every sample came with metadata listing a de-identified subject ID, COVID-19 status, age in years and sex. A freely available public database, intended as a resource for researchers studying the immune response to SARS-CoV-2, is where the repertoires were released.

The collaborating institutions used their own protocols to collect whole blood in K2EDTA tubes. For TCRbeta analysis, collaborators shipped samples in one of three forms: frozen whole blood, isolated PBMCs, or DNA extracted from either of those sample types. Turning to this clone: Which antigen it targets is not known. No base quality values were provided; no much bigger clone lies one nucleotide off.

Results the study describes overall, beyond this receptor: The quantity of clinical and demographic metadata differed by source and by participant and was supplied without curation.

V and J lose 5 bases and 7 bases, and a span of 6 bases separates them. The CDR3 measures 12 amino acids from cysteine to phenylalanine. Only CDR3 DNA remains: 36 bases, in frame from the first base. TCRbeta CDR3 regions were amplified from genomic DNA using the immunoSEQ Assay, a bias-controlled multiplex PCR. For the original study's pipeline: Within the assay, amplification of reference gene primers was used to estimate how many nucleated cells each sample contained. To quantify the absolute abundance of each unique TCRbeta CDR3 rearrangement, sequence reads were collapsed and filtered. For each sample, productive Simpson clonality was calculated by taking the square root of Simpson's diversity index across productive rearrangements. TCRdb provides this immuneACCESS table in a form limited to in-frame rearrangements. Some clones are lacking; in checked studies, under half of them reflect an unresolved V gene, and why the rest are absent is not known. That table furnishes V, J and clone size, whereas the DNA furnished D and trimming. The sample table records about 44,000 clones; approximately 79% of these occur just once. The top ten hold less than 50% of the sample.

The chain is assembled from TRBV12-3 or TRBV12-4 and TRBJ1-6; the D gene is perhaps TRBD1, on 5 matching bases. This TCR was sampled from a human donor in a cohort sampled during active COVID-19. The sequencing sample was made of peripheral blood. Read as DNA, the sequence is TGTGCCAGCAGTCCAGGGAATTCACCCCTCCACTTT. Its amino acids are CASSPGNSPLHF.